This T cell receptor beta chain was sequenced for a study of human T cells and chemical hapten exposure. Study conclusions and caveats: Alopecia in all donors means immunity may differ from healthy individuals.

In the source study's methods: Sample-level TCR yields exhibited a median of about 96,000, with a range of roughly 20,000 to 690,600. TCRdb reprocessed the RACE reads with MiXCR, giving one entry per CDR3 protein. These V and J calls rely on TCRdb rather than the paper's analysis. The sample consists of 180,000 or so distinct CDR3 sequences, about 22% of them appearing once. The germline V and J ends were trimmed by 1 base and 5 bases, with 12 bases remaining between them. CDR3 size: 13 residues. Germline CDR1 SQVTM, CDR2 ANQGSEA. The time point was: patch test 3, about 24 weeks after DPC sensitization. Treatment specified: therapeutic diphenylcyclopropenone sensitization with weekly scalp DPC. This clonotype has at least ten counts. What it recognizes is unknown.

The sequence was collected from a woman between 40 and 50 years old with alopecia areata. Some clones in this sample may be carry-over from other donors' samples. The V gene is TRBV29-1, the J gene TRBJ2-7, with D possibly being TRBD1 (7 bases). The specimen was whole blood, collected in connection with sensitization to the hapten diphenylcyclopropenone (DPC). CDR3 sequence reads: CSVEGQGGHEQYF. The CDR3 DNA reads TGCAGCGTTGAAGGCCAGGGGGGACACGAGCAGTACTTC.